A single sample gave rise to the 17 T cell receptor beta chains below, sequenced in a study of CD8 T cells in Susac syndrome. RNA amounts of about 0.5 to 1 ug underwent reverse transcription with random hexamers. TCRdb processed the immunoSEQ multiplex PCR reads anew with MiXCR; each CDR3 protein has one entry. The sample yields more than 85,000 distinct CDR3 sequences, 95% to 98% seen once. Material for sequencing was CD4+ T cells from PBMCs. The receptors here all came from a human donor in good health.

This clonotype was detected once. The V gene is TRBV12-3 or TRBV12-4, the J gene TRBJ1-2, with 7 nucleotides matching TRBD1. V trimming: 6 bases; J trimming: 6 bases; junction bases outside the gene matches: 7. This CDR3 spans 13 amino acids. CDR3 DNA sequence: TGTGCCAGCAGCCTAGCCGGGACAGATGGCTACACCTTC. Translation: CASSLAGTDGYTF.

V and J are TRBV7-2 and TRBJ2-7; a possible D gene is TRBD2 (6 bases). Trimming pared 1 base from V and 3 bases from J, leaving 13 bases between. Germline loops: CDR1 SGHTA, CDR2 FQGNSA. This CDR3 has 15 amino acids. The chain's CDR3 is CASSLGDGGLYEQYF. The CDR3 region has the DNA TGTGCCAGCAGCTTAGGGGACGGAGGGCTCTACGAGCAGTACTTC.

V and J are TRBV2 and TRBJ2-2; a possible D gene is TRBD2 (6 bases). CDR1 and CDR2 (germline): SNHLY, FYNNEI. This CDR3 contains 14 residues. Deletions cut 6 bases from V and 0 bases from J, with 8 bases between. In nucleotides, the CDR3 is TGTGCCAGCAGACGGACTACGAACACCGGGGAGCTGTTTTTT. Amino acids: CASRRTTNTGELFF.

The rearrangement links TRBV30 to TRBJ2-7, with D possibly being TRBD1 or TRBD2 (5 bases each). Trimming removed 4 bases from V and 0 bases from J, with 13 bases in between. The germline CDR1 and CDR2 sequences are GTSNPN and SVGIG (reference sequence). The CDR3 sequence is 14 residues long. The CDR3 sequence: CAWMGTPSSYEQYF. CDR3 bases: TGTGCCTGGATGGGGACCCCCAGCTCCTACGAGCAGTACTTC.

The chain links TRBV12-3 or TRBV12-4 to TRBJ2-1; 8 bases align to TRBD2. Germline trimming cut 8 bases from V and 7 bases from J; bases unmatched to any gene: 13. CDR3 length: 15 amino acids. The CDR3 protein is CASLRGSGRGNEQFF. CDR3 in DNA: TGTGCCAGCCTTCGGGGGAGCGGGAGAGGGAATGAGCAGTTCTTC.

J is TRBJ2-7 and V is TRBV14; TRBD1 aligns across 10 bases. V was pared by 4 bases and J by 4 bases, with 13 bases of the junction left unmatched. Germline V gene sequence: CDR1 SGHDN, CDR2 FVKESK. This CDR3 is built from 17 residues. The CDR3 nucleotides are TGTGCCAGCAGCCCAAGATATCGACAGGGGGCGGGATACGAGCAGTACTTC. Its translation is CASSPRYRQGAGYEQYF.

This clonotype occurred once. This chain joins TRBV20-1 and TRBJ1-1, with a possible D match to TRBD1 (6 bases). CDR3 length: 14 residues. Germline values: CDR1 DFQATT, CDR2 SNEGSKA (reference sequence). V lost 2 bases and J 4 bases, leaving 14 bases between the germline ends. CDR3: CSARMSRGVTEAFF. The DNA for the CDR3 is TGCAGTGCTAGAATGTCGAGGGGGGTCACTGAAGCTTTCTTT.

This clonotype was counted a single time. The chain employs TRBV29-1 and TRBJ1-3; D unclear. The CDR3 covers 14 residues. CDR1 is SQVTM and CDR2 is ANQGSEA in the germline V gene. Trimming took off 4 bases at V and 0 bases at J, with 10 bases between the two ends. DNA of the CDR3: TGCAGCGTTGGCCTGGCAAGCTCTGGAAACACCATATATTTT. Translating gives CSVGLASSGNTIYF.

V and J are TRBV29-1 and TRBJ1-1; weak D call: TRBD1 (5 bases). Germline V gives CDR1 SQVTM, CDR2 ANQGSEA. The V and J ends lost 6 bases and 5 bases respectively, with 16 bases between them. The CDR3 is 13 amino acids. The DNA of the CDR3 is TGCAGCGTAGACAGAGTGGGTGGGACTGAAGCTTTCTTT. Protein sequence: CSVDRVGGTEAFF.

Written as DNA, the CDR3 is TGTGCCAGCAGTGCCAGCGGGGGGAGCACAGATACGCAGTATTTT. The encoded protein is CASSASGGSTDTQYF. J is TRBJ2-3 and V is TRBV6-1, with 9 bases identical to TRBD2. The V gene's germline CDR1 is MNHNS and CDR2 SASEGT. This CDR3 comprises 15 residues. The trim removed 4 bases at V and 0 bases at J, leaving 2 bases unmatched.

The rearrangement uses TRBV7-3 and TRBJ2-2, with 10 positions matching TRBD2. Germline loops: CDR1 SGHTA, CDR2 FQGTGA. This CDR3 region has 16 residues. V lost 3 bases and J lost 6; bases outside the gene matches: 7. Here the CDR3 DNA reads TGTGCCAGCAGCTTTTCCCCTAGCGGGAGATCCGGGGAGCTGTTTTTT. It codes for CASSFSPSGRSGELFF.

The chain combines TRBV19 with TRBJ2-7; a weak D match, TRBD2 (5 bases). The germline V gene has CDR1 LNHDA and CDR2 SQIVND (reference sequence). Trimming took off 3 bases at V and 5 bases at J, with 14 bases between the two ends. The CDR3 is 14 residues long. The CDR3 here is CASSIGSRANEQYF. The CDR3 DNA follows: TGTGCCAGTAGTATTGGGAGTAGGGCTAACGAGCAGTACTTC.

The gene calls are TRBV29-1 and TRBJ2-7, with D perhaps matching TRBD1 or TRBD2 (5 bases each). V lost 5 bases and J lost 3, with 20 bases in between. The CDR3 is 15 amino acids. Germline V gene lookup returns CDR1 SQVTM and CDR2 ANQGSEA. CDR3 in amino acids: CSVQATRGPYYEQYF. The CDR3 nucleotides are TGCAGCGTTCAGGCGACACGGGGCCCATACTACGAGCAGTACTTC.

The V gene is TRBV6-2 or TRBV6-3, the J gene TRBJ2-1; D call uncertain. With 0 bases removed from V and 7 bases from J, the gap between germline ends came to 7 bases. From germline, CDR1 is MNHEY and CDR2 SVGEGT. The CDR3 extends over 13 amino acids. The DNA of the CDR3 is TGTGCCAGCAGTTACTCCCCTGAGAATGAGCAGTTCTTC. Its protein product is CASSYSPENEQFF.

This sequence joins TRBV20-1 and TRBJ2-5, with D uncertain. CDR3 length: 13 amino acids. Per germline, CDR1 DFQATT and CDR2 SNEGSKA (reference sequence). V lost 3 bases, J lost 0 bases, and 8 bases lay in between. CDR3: CSASGRDQETQYF. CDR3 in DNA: TGCAGTGCTAGTGGTCGTGACCAAGAGACCCAGTACTTC.

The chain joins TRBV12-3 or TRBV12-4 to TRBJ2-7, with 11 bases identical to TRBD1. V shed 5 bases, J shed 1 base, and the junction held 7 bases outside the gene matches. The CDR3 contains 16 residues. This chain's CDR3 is CASSPRGQGDSYEQYF. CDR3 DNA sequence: TGTGCCAGCAGTCCAAGGGGACAGGGGGATTCCTACGAGCAGTACTTC.

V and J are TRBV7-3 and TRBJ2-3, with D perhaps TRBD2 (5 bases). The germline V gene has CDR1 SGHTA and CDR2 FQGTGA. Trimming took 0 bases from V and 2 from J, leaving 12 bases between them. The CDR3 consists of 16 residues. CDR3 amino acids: CASSLTIGSPTDTQYF. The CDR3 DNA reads TGTGCCAGCAGCTTAACGATAGGGAGTCCCACAGATACGCAGTATTTT.